This T cell receptor beta chain was captured in a study of T cells in Graves' hyperthyroidism and ophthalmopathy. The ends lost 5 bases at V and 7 bases at J; junction bases unmatched: 8. The CDR3 runs 13 residues. Germline V CDR1 and CDR2: SGHAT, FQNNGV. This clonotype has ten or more counts. TCR beta CDR3 regions were amplified from RNA transcripts. The HTBI primer set was used in a first-round RT-PCR of the TCR CDR3. In TCRdb, the multiplex PCR reads were re-called with MiXCR into one record per CDR3 protein. The sample holds hundreds of thousands of distinct CDR3 sequences, about 14% seen once. PBMCs came from 9 to 10 ml fresh peripheral blood.

This TCR was recovered from a woman in her forties or fifties with Graves' ophthalmopathy. Sample: blood. The chain is built from TRBV11-2 and TRBJ2-7, with 7 bases fitting TRBD2. CDR3 sequence (DNA): TGTGCCAGCAGCCGGGGGGATCCCGGGGAGCAGTACTTC. Protein: CASSRGDPGEQYF.